This T cell receptor (beta chain) was captured in a study of T cell responses to AZD1222 COVID-19 vaccine. Points from the study as a whole: Spike regions recognized by vaccine-associated CD4 TCRs spanned the protein, led by 160-218 and 743-854.

The table came from immunoSEQ multiplex PCR; TCRdb's copy has only in-frame clones and leaves some out. The data contain roughly 120,000 clones, roughly 85% of them singletons. In regard to this clone: Its antigen remains unknown.

Losses at the gene ends were 6 bases for V and 2 bases for J; bases not matched to a gene: 4. This CDR3 has 14 residues. Germline V gene lookup returns CDR1 MNHEY and CDR2 SVGAGI. The sequenced sample was peripheral blood, obtained 28 days after the second AZD1222 dose. This TCR derives from an adult who received the AZD1222 COVID-19 vaccine. The chain joins TRBV6-5 to TRBJ2-7; 10 nucleotides agree with TRBD1. CDR3 amino acids: CASRGQGITYEQYF. CDR3 nucleotide sequence: TGTGCCAGCAGGGGACAGGGGATCACCTACGAGCAGTACTTC.